Given below is one T cell receptor beta chain in context. This sample is part of a study of control samples from healthy donors and cancer patients. The table came from immunoSEQ multiplex PCR; TCRdb's copy has only in-frame clones and leaves some out. The data contain about 77,000 clones, around 94% of them singletons. V shed 2 bases and J shed 0 bases, with 14 bases lying between them. Germline assignment: CDR1 KGHSH and CDR2 LQKENI. This CDR3 has 17 amino acids. This sequence originates from a woman aged 55-69 years in good health. The genes are TRBV18 and TRBJ1-3; possibly TRBD1 for D (6 bases). Material: blood. The DNA for the CDR3 is TGTGCCAGCTCACCAGCACAGGGAAAGACCTCTGGAAACACCATATATTTT. Its translation: CASSPAQGKTSGNTIYF.